The TCR beta chain described here comes from a study of blood T cell repertoires in COVID-19. At the level of the study: Some COVID-19 samples were acute and others convalescent; all came from the United States, Italy and Spain. Sample material is recorded as cDNA or gDNA derived from T cells, B-cell-depleted T cells, or PBMCs.

Germline lookup yields CDR1 MNHEY and CDR2 SVGAGI. There are 14 residues in the CDR3. The trim removed 7 bases at V and 6 bases at J, leaving 6 bases unmatched. In the authors' methods: How many nucleated cells were present was estimated from reference gene primer amplification. Sequenced by immunoSEQ multiplex PCR; TCRdb stores in-frame clones only, minus some. The D gene and trimming were derived from the DNA, and the V and J assignments and clone size from that table. The sample shows around 40,000 clones, about 90% of them seen only once. Sequencing was carried out using peripheral blood. This sequence was found in a woman aged 30 to 39 in a cohort sampled during active COVID-19. The chain uses TRBV6-5 and TRBJ2-3; 11 positions match TRBD2. Written as DNA, the CDR3 is TGTGCCAGCAAACTAGCGGGGGTTTGGGATACGCAGTATTTT. It yields the protein CASKLAGVWDTQYF.